Listed below are T cell receptor beta chains from one sample, sequenced in a study of shared clonotypes between healthy human individuals. Sequenced by immunoSEQ multiplex PCR; TCRdb stores in-frame clones only, minus some. The sample has around 2,000,000 clones, 90% to 95% seen once; the top ten hold about 1.8%. The sequencing input was naive CD8+ T cells from PBMCs. The receptors here all came from a man younger than 35 in good health. Some clones in this sample may be carry-over from other donors' samples. CDR3s include the opening cysteine and the closing phenylalanine or tryptophan. A D gene is named only where the DNA matches it firmly. The size entry is marked missing in some rows and otherwise reads once, few, many or a size class.

TGTGCCAGCAGTGAAGGCCGGTCGAGTGGCTACACCTTC,CASSEGRSSGYTF,NA,TRBJ1-2,NA,TRBV6-4
TGTGCCAGCAGCCCCAGCGACAGGGCAGGCGGCTACACCTTC,CASSPSDRAGGYTF,NA,TRBJ1-2,TRBD1,TRBV7-9
TGCGCCAGCAGCTTAACCCCTTGGGACCGTCTTGTTTCACCCCTCCACTTT,CASSLTPWDRLVSPLHF,NA,TRBJ1-6,NA,TRBV5-1
TGTGCCAGCAGTTTAGGTGTAGGGTACAACGAGCAGTACTTC,CASSLGVGYNEQYF,NA,TRBJ2-7,NA,TRBV27
TGCGCCAGCAGCCAAGAGGTTGGACTAGCGGGGCACAATGAGCAGTTCTTC,CASSQEVGLAGHNEQFF,NA,TRBJ2-1,TRBD2,TRBV4-3
TGTGCCGTTCGAGTTCGTGTATCACCCCTCCACTTT,CAVRVRVSPLHF,NA,TRBJ1-6,NA,TRBV30
TGTGCCAGCAGCCAAGAGACCAATCAGCCCCAGCATTTT,CASSQETNQPQHF,NA,TRBJ1-5,NA,TRBV4-2
TGCGCCAGCAGCCAAGTAGGAACTCACTACGAGCAGTACTTC,CASSQVGTHYEQYF,NA,TRBJ2-7,NA,TRBV4-1
TGTGCCAGCAGTTTATTTGGGGCGTCTGAAGCTTTCTTT,CASSLFGASEAFF,NA,TRBJ1-1,NA,TRBV28
TGTGCCAGCAGTGTACCCCGGGACAGATACGAGCAGTACTTC,CASSVPRDRYEQYF,NA,TRBJ2-7,TRBD1,TRBV28
TGTGCCAGCAGACTTAAGGGCCAGGGCTTTTCCTACGAGCAGTACTTC,CASRLKGQGFSYEQYF,NA,TRBJ2-7,NA,TRBV27
TGTGCCAGCAGCGCAGGGGACGAAGCTGGAAACACCATATATTTT,CASSAGDEAGNTIYF,NA,TRBJ1-3,NA,TRBV9
TGTGCCTCGGGGCTAGCGAATGGTTACAATGAGCAGTTCTTC,CASGLANGYNEQFF,once,TRBJ2-1,NA,TRBV27
TGTGCCAGCAGTCCACTAGGGACAGGTGCAGCGCTACGACCCTACGAGCAGTACTTC,CASSPLGTGAALRPYEQYF,NA,TRBJ2-7,TRBD1,TRBV27
TGTGCCAGCAGAGCAGGGACCGGGGAGCTGTTTTTT,CASRAGTGELFF,NA,TRBJ2-2,NA,TRBV9
TGTGCCAGCATTGGCTGGGACGAGCAGTACTTC,CASIGWDEQYF,NA,TRBJ2-7,NA,TRBV2
TGTGCCAGCGGGCCCAGGATCTCTGGAAACACCATATATTTT,CASGPRISGNTIYF,NA,TRBJ1-3,NA,TRBV6-5
TGTGCCAGCTCTTATGGCAATACCTACGAGCAGTACTTC,CASSYGNTYEQYF,NA,TRBJ2-7,NA,TRBV27
TGCGCCAGCAGCTTGGGGGACAGGTCTAACGAGCAGTACTTC,CASSLGDRSNEQYF,NA,TRBJ2-7,TRBD1,TRBV5-1
TGTGCCAGCAGCACATTCGGCAGCACAGACCCTTACGAGCAGTACTTC,CASSTFGSTDPYEQYF,NA,TRBJ2-7,NA,TRBV5-4
TGCGCCAGCAGCCGTATTCACCCCGGTGGGCCCGGAAACACCATATATTTT,CASSRIHPGGPGNTIYF,NA,TRBJ1-3,NA,TRBV4-1
TGTGCCAGCAGCCCAGTGACAGTTAACACAGATACGCAGTATTTT,CASSPVTVNTDTQYF,NA,TRBJ2-3,NA,TRBV6-5
TGCGCCAGCAGCCAAACTCTCCGAGGCGAGCAGTACTTC,CASSQTLRGEQYF,NA,TRBJ2-7,NA,TRBV4-1
TGCGCCAGCAGCCAAGACAGGGTTAGGAATGGCTACACCTTC,CASSQDRVRNGYTF,NA,TRBJ1-2,NA,TRBV4-3
TGCAGCGCCTCACAGGGGGCGCGAACTGAAGCTTTCTTT,CSASQGARTEAFF,NA,TRBJ1-1,TRBD1,TRBV29-1
TGTGCCAGCAGCTTGCCGGTGACTAGCGGCAACTACGAGCAGTACTTC,CASSLPVTSGNYEQYF,NA,TRBJ2-7,TRBD2,TRBV11-2
TGTGCCAGCAGGGGGGACAGGGGCTTCCAAGAGACCCAGTACTTC,CASRGDRGFQETQYF,NA,TRBJ2-5,TRBD1,TRBV28
TGTGCCAGCAGATATAGCAATCAGCCCCAGCATTTT,CASRYSNQPQHF,NA,TRBJ1-5,NA,TRBV5-8
TGCGCCAGCAGCTACTACGGGCAGGGGTTAGACGAGCAGTACTTC,CASSYYGQGLDEQYF,NA,TRBJ2-7,NA,TRBV5-1
TGTGCCAGCAGCTTAAGGGCTAGCGAAGAAGAGACCCAGTACTTC,CASSLRASEEETQYF,NA,TRBJ2-5,NA,TRBV7-9
TGTGCCAGTCGTTCTCTGGGGAGCACAGATACGCAGTATTTT,CASRSLGSTDTQYF,NA,TRBJ2-3,NA,TRBV19
TGTGCCAGCAGCACCCGGGACAGAGAACGCTACAATGAGCAGTTCTTC,CASSTRDRERYNEQFF,NA,TRBJ2-1,TRBD1,TRBV5-6
TGCGCCAGCAGCCGCCGACTAGGGAGCACAGATACGCAGTATTTT,CASSRRLGSTDTQYF,NA,TRBJ2-3,NA,TRBV4-3
TGTGCCAGCCTGGGACGCAGGACCTACGAGCAGTACTTC,CASLGRRTYEQYF,NA,TRBJ2-7,NA,TRBV28
TGTGCCACCAAGGACGGAAACACCATATATTTT,CATKDGNTIYF,few,TRBJ1-3,NA,TRBV25-1